These 15 T cell receptor beta chains originate from one sample sequenced in a study of PD-1 blockade in classical Hodgkin lymphoma. No patient escaped relapse after autologous stem cell transplantation, and brentuximab vedotin exposure varied. Data came from immunoSEQ multiplex PCR; TCRdb stores just in-frame clones and leaves some out. The sample gives about 94,000 clones, roughly 87% of which show up once; about 10% is in the top ten. The source material was peripheral blood mononuclear cells (PBMCs), sampled before the second cycle of nivolumab. The source of these receptors is a human donor with classical Hodgkin lymphoma.

The chain recombines TRBV11-2 with TRBJ1-2; 11 positions match TRBD1. In germline, CDR1 is SGHAT, CDR2 FQNNGV. This CDR3 is built from 15 residues. V lost 5 bases to trimming and J lost 4 bases; unmatched junction nucleotides: 6. The CDR3 region has the DNA TGTGCCAGCAGCATCCAGGACAGGGGGCCCTATGGCTACACCTTC. Translated, it gives CASSIQDRGPYGYTF.

The chain links TRBV30 to TRBJ2-7; D is possibly TRBD2 (5 bases). This CDR3 has 11 amino acids. The germline V gene encodes CDR1 GTSNPN and CDR2 SVGIG (reference sequence). Trimming took off 7 bases at V and 2 bases at J, with 9 bases between the two ends. The CDR3 spells CAYRGAYEQYF. CDR3 sequence (DNA): TGTGCCTACCGGGGAGCCTACGAGCAGTACTTC.

The chain combines TRBV19 with TRBJ2-1; D might be TRBD1 (5 bases). Germline V CDR1 and CDR2: LNHDA, SQIVND (reference sequence). Trimming removed 4 bases at V and 9 bases at J, with 10 bases between. This CDR3 contains 12 residues. The CDR3 loop is CASSTGLGEQFF. CDR3 coding DNA: TGTGCCAGTAGTACAGGGTTAGGTGAGCAGTTCTTC. Full variable domain (outside the CDR3, taken from reference TRBV19 and TRBJ2-1): DGGITQSPKYLFRKEGQNVTLSCEQNLNHDAMYWYRQDPGQGLRLIYYSQIVNDFQKGDIAEGYSVSREKKESFPLTVTSAQKNPTAFYLCASSTGLGEQFFGPGTRLTVL.

V gene TRBV25-1 combines with J gene TRBJ2-7; D possibly uses TRBD1 or TRBD2 (5 bases each). CDR1 is MGHDK and CDR2 is SYGVNS in the germline V gene. V was clipped by 4 bases and J by 6 bases, with 16 bases between them. The CDR3 is 14 residues long. This CDR3 reads CASSAGATPCEQYF. The CDR3 coding sequence is TGTGCCAGCAGTGCCGGGGCCACCCCGTGCGAGCAGTACTTC.

This chain connects TRBV5-1 to TRBJ2-2; perhaps TRBD2 as D (5 bases). The CDR3 contains 15 residues. In germline, CDR1 is SGHRS, CDR2 YFSETQ. The V and J ends lost 0 bases and 6 bases respectively, with 12 bases between them. CDR3 sequence: CASSLEPGWAGELFF. CDR3 nucleotides: TGCGCCAGCAGCTTGGAACCGGGGTGGGCCGGGGAGCTGTTTTTT.

The chain is built from TRBV9 and TRBJ2-3, with D uncertain. Trimming cost V 0 bases and J 1 base, with 21 bases left between them. This CDR3 spans 19 amino acids. From germline, CDR1 is SGDLS and CDR2 YYNGEE. CDR3 sequence: CASSVGSVPLSLGTDTQYF. As DNA, the CDR3 is TGTGCCAGCAGCGTAGGCTCGGTCCCTTTGTCCCTCGGCACAGATACGCAGTATTTT.

V gene TRBV28 combines with J gene TRBJ2-3; TRBD2 might be the D (7 bases). CDR3 length: 15 residues. Deletions cut 5 bases from V and 1 base from J, with 13 bases between. CDR1 is MDHEN and CDR2 is SYDVKM in the germline V gene. The CDR3 DNA follows: TGTGCCAGCAGTGCGGGGGCACTGGGCACAGATACGCAGTATTTT. Protein product: CASSAGALGTDTQYF.

This clone was seen more than once but under ten times. CDR3 sequence reads: CASNWENQPQHF. CDR3 nucleotide sequence: TGTGCCAGTAATTGGGAAAATCAGCCCCAGCATTTT. The rearrangement uses TRBV19 and TRBJ1-5; D ambiguous. The CDR3 is 12 amino acids. Germline CDR1 and CDR2: LNHDA and SQIVND (reference sequence). V lost 7 bases, J lost 4 bases, and 8 bases lay in between.

This clone was seen a single time. The gene calls are TRBV7-8 and TRBJ2-7; D may correspond to TRBD1 or TRBD2 (6 bases each). Trimming removed 4 bases at V and 4 bases at J, with 11 bases between. This CDR3 region has 13 residues. CDR1 and CDR2 from the germline V gene are SGHVS and FQNEAQ. In DNA form, the CDR3 reads TGTGCCAGCAGCTCAAGGGGGGTTTACGAGCAGTACTTC. Translation: CASSSRGVYEQYF.

V is TRBV11-2 and J is TRBJ2-7; D gene ambiguous. V dropped 2 bases and J dropped 3 bases, with 14 bases sitting between them. Germline CDR1 reads SGHAT; CDR2 reads FQNNGV. This CDR3 spans 15 amino acids. This CDR3 reads CASSLPPGWDYEQYF. For the CDR3, the DNA is TGTGCCAGCAGCTTACCCCCCGGCTGGGACTACGAGCAGTACTTC.

The chain uses TRBV7-9 and TRBJ2-7, with TRBD2 as a possible D gene (7 bases). This CDR3 comprises 15 residues. Trimming removed 1 base at V and 3 bases at J, with 13 bases between. Per the germline V gene, CDR1 is SEHNR and CDR2 is FQNEAQ (reference sequence). The DNA of the CDR3 is TGTGCCAGCAGCTTAGGGGGGCTAGCGGTCTACGAGCAGTACTTC. Protein sequence: CASSLGGLAVYEQYF.

The chain recombines TRBV7-2 with TRBJ2-7; TRBD2 matches 9 bases. Germline lookup yields CDR1 SGHTA and CDR2 FQGNSA. The junction had 8 bases not matched to a gene; V was cut back by 5 bases and J by 3 bases. The CDR3 loop spans 15 amino acids. The CDR3 protein is CASSQAAGGRYEQYF. The CDR3, as DNA: TGTGCCAGCAGCCAGGCAGCGGGGGGCCGCTACGAGCAGTACTTC.

The chain recombines TRBV7-3 with TRBJ2-3; D is perhaps TRBD1 or TRBD2 (5 bases each). CDR1 and CDR2 from the germline V gene are SGHTA and FQGTGA. The CDR3 has 13 amino acids. V lost 5 bases to trimming and J lost 6 bases, with 12 bases between them. This CDR3 reads CASSGLWGDTQYF. In DNA form, the CDR3 reads TGTGCCAGCAGCGGACTCTGGGGCGATACGCAGTATTTT. Drawing the rest from reference TRBV7-3 and TRBJ2-3, the complete variable domain is GAGVSQTPSNKVTEKGKYVELRCDPISGHTALYWYRQSLGQGPEFLIYFQGTGAADDSGLPNDRFFAVRPEGSVSTLKIQRTERGDSAVYLCASSGLWGDTQYFGPGTRLTVL.

J is TRBJ1-4 and V is TRBV2; a weak D match, TRBD1 (6 bases). The ends were cut back, 1 base at V and 0 bases at J, with 6 bases in the middle. Germline V gene sequence: CDR1 SNHLY, CDR2 FYNNEI. The CDR3 runs 15 residues. CDR3 DNA sequence: TGTGCCAGCAGTGAAGGGACAGCAACTAATGAAAAACTGTTTTTT. It is translated as CASSEGTATNEKLFF.

This clone was detected only once. This chain connects TRBV18 to TRBJ2-7; D gene unclear. Trimming pared 0 bases from V and 4 bases from J, leaving 10 bases between. In germline, CDR1 is KGHSH, CDR2 LQKENI. This CDR3 comprises 14 residues. This CDR3 is CASSPPGLDYEQYF. For the CDR3, the DNA is TGTGCCAGCTCACCACCGGGCCTAGATTACGAGCAGTACTTC.